These 18 T cell receptor beta chains originate from one sample sequenced in a study of cytomegalovirus exposure and HLA in healthy donors. Measured with immunoSEQ multiplex PCR; TCRdb has only the in-frame clones, and not every one. Of about 180,000 clones in the sample, 85% were seen once. The source material was PBMCs. The receptors shown here come from a man younger than 35 in good health and CMV-seropositive.

The V and J genes are TRBV6-6 and TRBJ1-5; no clear D gene. Germline CDR1 MNHNY, CDR2 SVGAGI (reference sequence). Trimming took off 0 bases at V and 5 bases at J, with 14 bases between the two ends. CDR3 length: 16 amino acids. CDR3 protein: CASSYSMVDRDQPQHF. The CDR3, as DNA: TGTGCCAGCAGTTACTCGATGGTTGACCGGGATCAGCCCCAGCATTTT.

The rearrangement links TRBV29-1 to TRBJ1-2; D not certain. Trimming removed 4 bases from V and 8 bases from J, with 14 bases in between. The CDR3 extends over 12 amino acids. Per germline, CDR1 SQVTM and CDR2 ANQGSEA. The CDR3 loop is CSVVPGSSGYTF. CDR3 DNA sequence: TGCAGCGTTGTACCGGGATCCTCAGGCTACACCTTC.

The genes are TRBV27 and TRBJ2-1, with TRBD2 matching 10 bases. Germline lookup yields CDR1 MNHEY and CDR2 SMNVEV (reference sequence). The CDR3 is 15 amino acids. Trimming took 5 bases from V and 7 from J; bases not matched to a gene: 8. For the CDR3, the DNA is TGTGCCAGCAGTCCGACGACTAGCGGGTCGAATGAGCAGTTCTTC. It codes for CASSPTTSGSNEQFF.

This rearrangement joins TRBV29-1 to TRBJ2-1; 8 bases align to TRBD1. The CDR3 totals 13 residues. V was clipped by 5 bases and J by 9 bases; unmatched bases: 9. Germline lookup yields CDR1 SQVTM and CDR2 ANQGSEA. The chain's CDR3 is CSVQGQVYGEQFF. The CDR3 nucleotides read TGCAGCGTTCAGGGACAGGTGTACGGTGAGCAGTTCTTC.

V usage is TRBV7-9 and J usage is TRBJ2-1, with TRBD2 identical over 9 bases. CDR1 is SEHNR and CDR2 is FQNEAQ in the germline V gene (reference sequence). The CDR3 runs to 15 residues. The V segment lost 8 bases and the J segment 4 bases; nucleotides outside the gene matches: 9. Here the CDR3 DNA reads TGTGCCAGCTCGGCCACTAGCGGGCCGTACAATGAGCAGTTCTTC. It is translated as CASSATSGPYNEQFF.

This chain links TRBV18 with TRBJ1-2; TRBD1 matches 7 bases. V lost 5 bases to trimming and J lost 6 bases; unmatched junction nucleotides: 9. Germline lookup yields CDR1 KGHSH and CDR2 LQKENI. This CDR3 comprises 14 residues. The CDR3 sequence is CASSWTGVNDGYTF. CDR3 DNA sequence: TGTGCCAGCTCATGGACAGGAGTAAATGATGGCTACACCTTC. Together with reference TRBV18 and TRBJ1-2, the CDR3 gives the full variable domain: NAGVMQNPRHLVRRRGQEARLRCSPMKGHSHVYWYRQLPEEGLKFMVYLQKENIIDESGMPKERFSAEFPKEGPSILRIQQVVRGDSAAYFCASSWTGVNDGYTFGSGTRLTVV.

This rearrangement joins TRBV11-2 to TRBJ2-7; D may be TRBD1 (6 bases). The V and J ends lost 1 base and 2 bases respectively, with 9 bases between them. The CDR3 has 14 amino acids. The V gene's germline CDR1 is SGHAT and CDR2 FQNNGV. The CDR3 spells CASSLGAGAYEQYF. The DNA for the CDR3 is TGTGCCAGCAGCTTAGGAGCAGGGGCCTACGAGCAGTACTTC.

This chain joins TRBV27 and TRBJ1-2; tentative D call: TRBD1 (6 bases). V was pared by 4 bases and J by 2 bases, with 11 bases between. This CDR3 is built from 14 residues. Germline V gene lookup returns CDR1 MNHEY and CDR2 SMNVEV (reference sequence). The CDR3 is CASSSTGRNYGYTF. The CDR3 DNA reads TGTGCCAGCAGTTCTACAGGGCGGAACTATGGCTACACCTTC.

This clone was seen only once. V and J are TRBV5-4 and TRBJ2-1, with 7 bases fitting TRBD2. Germline V lookup: CDR1 SGHNT, CDR2 YYREEE (reference sequence). The ends lost 4 bases at V and 4 bases at J; junction bases unmatched: 5. The CDR3 is 14 amino acids. Here the CDR3 reads CASSEGRGYNEQFF. As DNA, the CDR3 is TGTGCCAGCAGCGAGGGGCGGGGGTACAATGAGCAGTTCTTC.

This chain joins TRBV13 and TRBJ1-1, with D perhaps TRBD1 (6 bases). Trimming removed 5 bases at V and 1 base at J, with 8 bases between. The CDR3 runs to 13 residues. Germline values: CDR1 PRHDT, CDR2 FYEKMQ (reference sequence). Here the CDR3 reads CASSEGQNTEAFF. The CDR3 bases are TGTGCCAGCAGCGAGGGACAGAACACTGAAGCTTTCTTT.

The genes are TRBV11-2 and TRBJ2-5; D may be TRBD1 (5 bases). This CDR3 is built from 14 residues. Trimming cost V 4 bases and J 2 bases, with 11 bases left between them. The germline V gene has CDR1 SGHAT and CDR2 FQNNGV. Here the CDR3 DNA reads TGTGCCAGCAGCTCTGGGGCCAGTCAAGAGACCCAGTACTTC. It codes for CASSSGASQETQYF.

CDR3: CATSRVWGEGEETYEQYF. In DNA form, the CDR3 reads TGTGCCACCAGCAGAGTTTGGGGGGAGGGGGAGGAGACCTACGAGCAGTACTTC. The chain employs TRBV15 and TRBJ2-7; a weak D match, TRBD2 (7 bases). There are 18 residues in the CDR3. V shed 1 base and J shed 2 bases, with 21 bases lying between them. Germline V CDR1 and CDR2: LNHNV, YYDKDF (reference sequence).

The rearrangement links TRBV11-1 to TRBJ1-2; tentative D call: TRBD1 (5 bases). Per germline, CDR1 SGHAT and CDR2 FQDESV (reference sequence). The CDR3 runs to 13 residues. The V end lost 1 base, the J end lost 8 bases, and 11 bases lay between the germline ends. The CDR3 DNA is TGTGCCAGCAGCTTAGAGGGGAACGACGGCTACACCTTC. Translation: CASSLEGNDGYTF. The whole variable domain, remainder taken from reference TRBV11-1 and TRBJ1-2, is EAEVAQSPRYKITEKSQAVAFWCDPISGHATLYWYRQILGQGPELLVQFQDESVVDDSQLPKDRFSAERLKGVDSTLKIQPAELGDSAMYLCASSLEGNDGYTFGSGTRLTVV.

V is TRBV2 and J is TRBJ1-5, with TRBD1 as a possible D gene (5 bases). Trimming took 1 base from V and 2 from J, leaving 9 bases between them. CDR1 and CDR2 (germline): SNHLY, FYNNEI. This CDR3 region has 15 residues. The CDR3 DNA sequence: TGTGCCAGCAGTGAAGGGACAATTGGCAATCAGCCCCAGCATTTT. It encodes CASSEGTIGNQPQHF.

The chain has TRBV11-3 and TRBJ1-2; no reliable D call. Germline CDR1 reads SGHNT; CDR2 reads YENEEA. V dropped 6 bases and J dropped 1 base, with 18 bases sitting between them. The CDR3 has 16 amino acids. In nucleotides, the CDR3 is TGTGCCAGCAGTCCCAATTTCGGACTGAATAACTATGGCTACACCTTC. It translates to CASSPNFGLNNYGYTF.

The chain uses TRBV27 and TRBJ2-5, with 13 bases fitting TRBD2. The CDR3 totals 22 residues. CDR1 is MNHEY, CDR2 SMNVEV, per germline (reference sequence). With 5 bases clipped from V and 2 bases from J, the junction kept 23 bases outside the gene matches. CDR3 region: CASSPGSLRLGLAGDGQETQYF. CDR3 DNA sequence: TGTGCCAGCAGTCCAGGGAGTTTGAGGTTAGGACTAGCGGGAGATGGGCAAGAGACCCAGTACTTC.

This chain connects TRBV5-1 to TRBJ2-7; TRBD2 matches 9 bases. V shed 5 bases, J shed 3 bases, and the junction held 9 bases outside the gene matches. The CDR3 totals 15 residues. Germline lookup yields CDR1 SGHRS and CDR2 YFSETQ. The CDR3 region is CASRDRLAANYEQYF. Here the CDR3 DNA reads TGCGCCAGCAGGGATCGACTAGCGGCTAACTACGAGCAGTACTTC.

The rearrangement uses TRBV7-3 and TRBJ2-3, with 7 nucleotides matching TRBD2. The junction had 9 bases not matched to a gene; V was cut back by 5 bases and J by 7 bases. The CDR3 totals 14 residues. Germline CDR1 and CDR2: SGHTA and FQGTGA. The CDR3 DNA is TGTGCCAGCAGCCTTGGGGGGGAAAGGAATACGCAGTATTTT. Its translation is CASSLGGERNTQYF.